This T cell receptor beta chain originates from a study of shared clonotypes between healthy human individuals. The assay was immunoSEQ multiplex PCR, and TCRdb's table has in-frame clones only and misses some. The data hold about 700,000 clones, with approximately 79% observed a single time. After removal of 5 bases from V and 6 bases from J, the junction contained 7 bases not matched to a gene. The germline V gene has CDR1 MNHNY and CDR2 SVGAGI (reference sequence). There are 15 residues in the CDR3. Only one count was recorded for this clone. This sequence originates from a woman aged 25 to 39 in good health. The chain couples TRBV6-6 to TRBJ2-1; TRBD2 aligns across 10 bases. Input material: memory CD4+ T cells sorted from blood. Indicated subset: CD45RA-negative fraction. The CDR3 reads CASSPGLAVANEQFF. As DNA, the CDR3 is TGTGCCAGCAGTCCCGGACTAGCGGTGGCCAATGAGCAGTTCTTC.